This TCR beta chain was documented in a study of CD8+ T cells in alopecia areata. Germline lookup yields CDR1 NNHDY and CDR2 SYVADS. The CDR3 loop spans 15 amino acids. Extraction of RNA preceded its reverse transcription into cDNA, which served as the sequencing template. Profiling relied on immunoSEQ multiplex PCR, and the TCRdb table lists in-frame clones only, not all of them. The table lists around 290,000 clones, no singletons, with 1.2% in the top ten. Pooled cutaneous lymph node cells were sorted using CD4, CD8alpha, NKG2D, NKG2ACE and other markers. This clone was observed a few times. All gene names here are mouse names. The CDR3 end falls 4 residues outside the read, so it is completed with the germline J gene.

This rearrangement joins TRBV13-3 to TRBJ2-5; 9 bases agree with TRBD2. The sequence was collected from a C3H/HeJ mouse with alopecia areata. As its MHC haplotype, the strain has H2-k. Sequenced input: CD4+ T cells sorted from a lymph node. Here the CDR3 reads CASAGWGGRGDTQYF. The sequenced part of the CDR3 DNA is TGTGCCAGCGCGGGCTGGGGGGGACGGGGAGAC.